This entry lists 24 T cell receptor beta chains sequenced from one sample in a study of blood T cell repertoires in COVID-19. Sequenced by immunoSEQ multiplex PCR; TCRdb stores in-frame clones only, minus some. The sample consists of around 500,000 clones, about 85% of them appearing once. The specimen was PBMCs or T cells enriched from blood (not recorded which). These receptors all come from a woman aged 55-75 years who had recovered from COVID-19.

J is TRBJ2-3 and V is TRBV10-3; TRBD1 aligns across 8 bases. The trim removed 10 bases at V and 6 bases at J, leaving 9 bases unmatched. The CDR3 covers 13 residues. Germline CDR1 and CDR2: ENHRY and SYGVKD. The chain's CDR3 is CATSGTGTDTQYF. The CDR3 nucleotides read TGTGCCACCTCCGGGACAGGAACGGATACGCAGTATTTT.

The J gene is TRBJ1-2, the V gene TRBV7-9, with 11 positions matching TRBD1. This CDR3 spans 16 amino acids. Germline V gene lookup returns CDR1 SEHNR and CDR2 FQNEAQ (reference sequence). V lost 5 bases, J lost 4 bases, and 9 bases stayed unmatched. The CDR3 DNA reads TGTGCCAGCAGCGTACCTGGGACAGGGGGGATCTATGGCTACACCTTC. The encoded protein is CASSVPGTGGIYGYTF. The full variable domain, completed using reference TRBV7-9 and TRBJ1-2, is DTGVSQNPRHKITKRGQNVTFRCDPISEHNRLYWYRQTLGQGPEFLTYFQNEAQLEKSRLLSDRFSAERPKGSFSTLEIQRTEQGDSAMYLCASSVPGTGGIYGYTFGSGTRLTVV.

The chain employs TRBV27 and TRBJ2-7, with TRBD1 matching 8 bases. J was trimmed by 3 bases and V by 3 bases; bases with no gene match: 7. This CDR3 comprises 15 residues. Germline lookup yields CDR1 MNHEY and CDR2 SMNVEV (reference sequence). The CDR3 loop reads CASSFGTGLIYEQYF. CDR3 in DNA: TGTGCCAGCAGTTTTGGGACAGGACTTATCTACGAGCAGTACTTC.

This clone has a handful of counts. Other DNA sequences in the same sample also yield this CDR3. The DNA of the CDR3 is TGCGCCAGCAGCTTGGCGTCCGGGAACACTGAAGCTTTCTTT. It codes for CASSLASGNTEAFF. V and J are TRBV5-1 and TRBJ1-1; D is uncertain. Trimming left V 0 bases short and J 1 base short, with 7 bases between. There are 14 residues in the CDR3. Germline CDR1 and CDR2: SGHRS and YFSETQ.

This clone has a single count. This chain's CDR3 is CASSLQDSNQPQHF. The CDR3 DNA reads TGTGCCAGCTCACTCCAGGATAGCAATCAGCCCCAGCATTTT. The chain recombines TRBV18 with TRBJ1-5; D uncertain. The CDR3 length is 14 residues. Trimming pared 4 bases from V and 0 bases from J, leaving 7 bases between. Germline V gene lookup returns CDR1 KGHSH and CDR2 LQKENI.

This rearrangement joins TRBV5-6 to TRBJ2-7, with D possibly TRBD1 on 5 matching bases. The ends were cut back, 0 bases at V and 6 bases at J, with 10 bases in the middle. The germline CDR1 and CDR2 sequences are SGHDT and YYEEEE. The CDR3 length is 13 residues. The CDR3 DNA follows: TGTGCCAGCAGCTTGGCAGGACAAACCGAGCAGTACGTC. It translates to CASSLAGQTEQYV.

This chain uses TRBV27 with TRBJ2-1; possibly TRBD2 for D (5 bases). Per germline, CDR1 MNHEY and CDR2 SMNVEV (reference sequence). V lost 6 bases to trimming and J lost 5 bases, with 14 bases between them. CDR3 length: 14 residues. For the CDR3, the DNA is TGTGCCAGCAGCTCCGGACTTATTCACAATGAGCAGTTCTTC. Encoded protein: CASSSGLIHNEQFF.

The genes are TRBV5-1 and TRBJ1-2, with D perhaps matching TRBD1 (6 bases). The CDR3 extends over 14 amino acids. Trimming cost V 1 base and J 7 bases, with 14 bases left between them. Germline V gene sequence: CDR1 SGHRS, CDR2 YFSETQ. CDR3 coding DNA: TGCGCCAGCAGCTTGCCAGGGGCGCAAGGTGGCTACACCTTC. It codes for CASSLPGAQGGYTF.

The chain employs TRBV13 and TRBJ1-4; 9 positions match TRBD1. V was pared by 0 bases and J by 7 bases, with 3 bases of the junction left unmatched. CDR3 length: 15 amino acids. Germline CDR1 PRHDT, CDR2 FYEKMQ (reference sequence). The CDR3 region has the DNA TGTGCCAGCAGCTTAGGCACAGGGGGCGGTGAAAAACTGTTTTTT. Protein sequence: CASSLGTGGGEKLFF. The variable domain in full, with the rest retrieved from reference TRBV13 and TRBJ1-4, is AAGVIQSPRHLIKEKRETATLKCYPIPRHDTVYWYQQGPGQDPQFLISFYEKMQSDKGSIPDRFSAQQFSDYHSELNMSSLELGDSALYFCASSLGTGGGEKLFFGSGTQLSVL.

Only one count was recorded for this clone. This chain connects TRBV12-3 or TRBV12-4 to TRBJ1-1; D unclear. The CDR3 is 13 residues long. V was cut by 3 bases and J by 0 bases, with 5 bases left in between. The CDR3 spells CASSLRVNTEAFF. The CDR3 DNA sequence: TGTGCCAGCAGTTTGAGGGTGAACACTGAAGCTTTCTTT.

V is TRBV2 and J is TRBJ1-2; 9 nucleotides line up with TRBD1. J lost 2 bases, V lost 6 bases, and 10 bases had no gene match. The CDR3 has 16 amino acids. Germline loops: CDR1 SNHLY, CDR2 FYNNEI. CDR3 DNA: TGTGCCAGCAGGAGGGGGACAGGGAATCCCAACTATGGCTACACCTTC. It encodes CASRRGTGNPNYGYTF.

This clone was counted once. V is TRBV5-4 and J is TRBJ1-3; 7 bases map to TRBD1. CDR1 SGHNT and CDR2 YYREEE come from the germline V gene (reference sequence). Losses at the gene ends were 3 bases for V and 2 bases for J; bases not matched to a gene: 2. CDR3 size: 14 residues. The CDR3 here is CASSSGQTGNTIYF. DNA for the CDR3: TGTGCCAGCAGCTCGGGACAGACTGGAAACACCATATATTTT.

The chain is built from TRBV3-1 (or the pseudogene TRBV3-2) and TRBJ1-5, with D maybe TRBD1 (5 bases). CDR3 length: 14 amino acids. Germline CDR1 reads LGHDT; CDR2 reads YNNKEL (reference sequence). Trimming removed 4 bases at V and 7 bases at J, with 14 bases between. CDR3 coding DNA: TGTGCCAGCAGCCGGGCAGGGAATTTGCAGCCCCAGCATTTT. Its translation is CASSRAGNLQPQHF.

The chain carries TRBV20-1 and TRBJ2-5, with D possibly being TRBD2 (6 bases). V shed 6 bases and J shed 5 bases, with 10 bases lying between them. CDR1 is DFQATT, CDR2 SNEGSKA, per germline (reference sequence). The CDR3 totals 11 residues. CDR3 DNA sequence: TGCAGTGCCCGGGACTCGGAGACCCAGTACTTC. Protein sequence: CSARDSETQYF.

This rearrangement joins TRBV7-8 to TRBJ2-7; 7 nucleotides agree with TRBD1. Germline trimming cut 4 bases from V and 0 bases from J; bases unmatched to any gene: 6. Germline V gene sequence: CDR1 SGHVS, CDR2 FQNEAQ. CDR3 length: 15 residues. CDR3 loop: CASSSLQGSSYEQYF. CDR3 nucleotide sequence: TGTGCCAGCAGCTCACTACAGGGGTCCTCCTACGAGCAGTACTTC.

The chain carries TRBV19 and TRBJ1-1; D may be TRBD1 (6 bases). This CDR3 is 15 amino acids long. Trimming removed 4 bases from V and 5 bases from J, with 17 bases in between. Per germline, CDR1 LNHDA and CDR2 SQIVND (reference sequence). This chain's CDR3 is CASSTQGLGWTEAFF. The CDR3 coding sequence is TGTGCCAGTAGTACCCAGGGGTTGGGGTGGACTGAAGCTTTCTTT.

The chain combines TRBV28 with TRBJ1-5; 9 bases map to TRBD1. V was pared by 6 bases and J by 2 bases, with 8 bases of the junction left unmatched. The CDR3 length is 16 residues. The germline gives CDR1 MDHEN, CDR2 SYDVKM. CDR3 DNA sequence: TGTGCCAGCAGGGGCCGACAGGGGGGTGGCAATCAGCCCCAGCATTTT. Translating gives CASRGRQGGGNQPQHF. The whole variable domain, filled in from reference TRBV28 and TRBJ1-5, reads DVKVTQSSRYLVKRTGEKVFLECVQDMDHENMFWYRQDPGLGLRLIYFSYDVKMKEKGDIPEGYSVSREKKERFSLILESASTNQTSMYLCASRGRQGGGNQPQHFGDGTRLSIL.

The V and J genes are TRBV6-1 and TRBJ1-1; D not resolved. Between the trimmed V and J ends, which lost 1 base and 6 bases, there was a span of 12 bases. This CDR3 spans 14 amino acids. Germline V CDR1 and CDR2: MNHNS, SASEGT. CDR3 sequence (DNA): TGTGCCAGCAGTGAAGGGAGGAGGCAGGCTGAAGCTTTCTTT. This sequence encodes CASSEGRRQAEAFF.

In DNA form, the CDR3 reads TGTGCCAGCAACCCGGGACACTTGTTCGGGTATAGCAATCAGCCCCAGCATTTT. Amino acid sequence: CASNPGHLFGYSNQPQHF. V usage is TRBV2 and J usage is TRBJ1-5; TRBD1 might be the D (6 bases). The length of the CDR3 is 18 residues. Germline CDR1 reads SNHLY; CDR2 reads FYNNEI. V lost 7 bases, J lost 0 bases, and 22 bases lay in between.

The chain has TRBV24-1 and TRBJ2-7, with TRBD1 identical over 9 bases. This CDR3 region has 15 residues. J gave up 6 bases and V 3 bases, and 8 bases lay outside the gene matches. From germline, CDR1 is KGHDR and CDR2 SFDVKD. The CDR3 protein is CATSDEGQGVVEQYF. The CDR3 DNA follows: TGTGCCACCAGTGATGAGGGACAGGGTGTAGTCGAGCAGTACTTC.

V usage is TRBV5-8 and J usage is TRBJ2-7; TRBD1 aligns across 11 bases. This CDR3 comprises 15 residues. Germline V gene data show CDR1 as SGHTS and CDR2 as YDEGEE. J was trimmed by 3 bases and V by 6 bases; bases with no gene match: 8. The CDR3 region has the DNA TGTGCCAGCACCCGGGGACAGGGGGGGTTCTACGAGCAGTACGTC. Its protein is CASTRGQGGFYEQYV.

The chain combines TRBV5-1 with TRBJ1-4; D is unresolved. Germline loops: CDR1 SGHRS, CDR2 YFSETQ. Deletions cut 0 bases from V and 4 bases from J, with 7 bases between. The CDR3 has 14 residues. This CDR3 reads CASSLDSVNEKLFF. CDR3 in DNA: TGCGCCAGCAGCTTGGATAGCGTTAATGAAAAACTGTTTTTT.

This chain joins TRBV19 and TRBJ2-2; 13 positions agree with TRBD2. The CDR3 covers 16 residues. V dropped 8 bases and J dropped 4; count of bases not matched to a gene: 7. Germline V gene sequence: CDR1 LNHDA, CDR2 SQIVND (reference sequence). The CDR3 DNA reads TGTGCCAGTCAGGGACTAGCGGGGACGTTCACCGGGGAGCTGTTTTTT. It codes for CASQGLAGTFTGELFF. The complete variable domain, with remaining parts taken from reference TRBV19 and TRBJ2-2, reads DGGITQSPKYLFRKEGQNVTLSCEQNLNHDAMYWYRQDPGQGLRLIYYSQIVNDFQKGDIAEGYSVSREKKESFPLTVTSAQKNPTAFYLCASQGLAGTFTGELFFGEGSRLTVL.

The rearrangement joins TRBV9 to TRBJ2-3; TRBD1 might be the D (6 bases). Germline lookup yields CDR1 SGDLS and CDR2 YYNGEE. The CDR3 contains 14 residues. V lost 1 base to trimming and J lost 2 bases, with 8 bases between them. The CDR3 spells CASSVRGYTDTQYF. CDR3 nucleotide sequence: TGTGCCAGCAGCGTAAGGGGGTACACAGATACGCAGTATTTT.